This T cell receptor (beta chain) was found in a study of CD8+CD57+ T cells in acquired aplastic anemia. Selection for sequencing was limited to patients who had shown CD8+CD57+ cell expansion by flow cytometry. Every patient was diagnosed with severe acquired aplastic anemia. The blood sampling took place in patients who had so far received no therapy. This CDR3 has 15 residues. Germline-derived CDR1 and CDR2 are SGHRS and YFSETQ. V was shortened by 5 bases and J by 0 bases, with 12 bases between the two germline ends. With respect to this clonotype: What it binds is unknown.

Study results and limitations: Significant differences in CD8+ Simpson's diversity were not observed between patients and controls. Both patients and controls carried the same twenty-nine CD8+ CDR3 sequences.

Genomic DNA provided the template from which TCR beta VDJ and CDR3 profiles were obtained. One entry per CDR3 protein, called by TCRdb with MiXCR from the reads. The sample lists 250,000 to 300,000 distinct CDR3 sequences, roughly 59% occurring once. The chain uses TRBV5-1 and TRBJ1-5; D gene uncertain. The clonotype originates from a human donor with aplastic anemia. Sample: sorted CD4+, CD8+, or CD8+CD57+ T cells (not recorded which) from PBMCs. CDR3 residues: CASRWTVDSNQPQHF. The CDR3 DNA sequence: TGCGCCAGCAGGTGGACGGTGGATAGCAATCAGCCCCAGCATTTT.